This T cell receptor beta chain was retrieved from a study of Tregs in tolerant kidney transplant recipients. Study-wide findings and caveats: Antigen-driven expansion was suggested because donor-specific Tregs expanded more than all Tregs in tolerant patients. This study did not directly address biological reproducibility. For some patients, primers changed over time, blocking nucleotide-level comparison.

Repertoires were generated with immunoSEQ multiplex PCR, while TCRdb's copy carries only in-frame clones and drops some. The sample yields approximately 100,000 clones, approximately 93% seen once. With regard to this clone: The antigen is not known.

Between the trimmed V and J ends, which lost 5 bases and 2 bases, there was a span of 25 bases. The CDR3 has 18 amino acids. Germline CDR1 reads SGHTA; CDR2 reads FQGNSA. Thawed PBMCs were FACS-sorted into unstimulated CD4+CD25+CD127- regulatory T cells, CD4+CD25- non-regulatory cells, CD4 and CD8 cells. The chain carries TRBV7-2 and TRBJ2-7; D might be TRBD1 (5 bases). The TCR originated in a human donor who received a combined kidney and bone marrow transplant. The sample in question was CD4+ T cells from blood, obtained before the transplant. The CDR3 here is CASSQTSSRQGSPYEQYF. CDR3 nucleotides: TGTGCCAGCAGCCAGACCAGTAGTAGGCAGGGAAGTCCCTACGAGCAGTACTTC.